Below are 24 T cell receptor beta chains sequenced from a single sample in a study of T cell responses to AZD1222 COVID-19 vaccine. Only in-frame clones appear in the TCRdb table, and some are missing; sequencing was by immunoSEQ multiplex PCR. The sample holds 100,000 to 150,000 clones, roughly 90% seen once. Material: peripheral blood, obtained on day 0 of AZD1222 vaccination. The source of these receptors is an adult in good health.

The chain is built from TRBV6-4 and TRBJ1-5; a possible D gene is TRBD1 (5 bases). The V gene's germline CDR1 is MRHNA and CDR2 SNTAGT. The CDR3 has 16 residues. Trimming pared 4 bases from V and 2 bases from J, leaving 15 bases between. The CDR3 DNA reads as TGTGCCAGCAGTGCCCAGATTAGACAGCGCAATCAGCCCCAGCATTTT. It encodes CASSAQIRQRNQPQHF.

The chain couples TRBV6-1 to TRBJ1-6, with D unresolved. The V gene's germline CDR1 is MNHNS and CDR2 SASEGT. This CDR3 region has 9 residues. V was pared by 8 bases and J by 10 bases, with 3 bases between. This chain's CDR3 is CASESPLHF. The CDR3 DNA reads TGTGCCAGCGAATCACCCCTCCACTTT.

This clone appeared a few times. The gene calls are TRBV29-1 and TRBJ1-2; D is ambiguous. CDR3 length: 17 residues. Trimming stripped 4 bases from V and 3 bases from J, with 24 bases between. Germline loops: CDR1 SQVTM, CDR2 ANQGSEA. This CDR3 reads CSVVGGGETRRHYGYTF. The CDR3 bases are TGCAGCGTTGTAGGTGGTGGGGAGACACGTCGGCACTATGGCTACACCTTC.

Written as DNA, the CDR3 is TGTGCCAGCAGTAGGGCAGGCATTAACTACGAGCAGTACTTC. Its protein product is CASSRAGINYEQYF. V is TRBV6-5 and J is TRBJ2-7; D is ambiguous. Deletions cut 5 bases from V and 3 bases from J, with 14 bases between. Germline CDR1 reads MNHEY; CDR2 reads SVGAGI. The CDR3 consists of 14 residues.

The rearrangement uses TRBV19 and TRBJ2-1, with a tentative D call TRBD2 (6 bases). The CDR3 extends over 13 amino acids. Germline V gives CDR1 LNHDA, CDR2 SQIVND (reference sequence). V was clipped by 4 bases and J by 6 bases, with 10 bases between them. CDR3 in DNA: TGTGCCAGTAGTAAAGGACTAACCAATGAGCAGTTCTTC. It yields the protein CASSKGLTNEQFF.

The chain's CDR3 is CASSLAGTNTIYF. The DNA for the CDR3 is TGTGCCAGCAGCCTCGCAGGGACGAACACCATATATTTT. The genes are TRBV28 and TRBJ1-3; D possibly corresponds to TRBD1 (5 bases). CDR1 is MDHEN and CDR2 is SYDVKM in the germline V gene. V was pared by 6 bases and J by 7 bases, with 13 bases between. The CDR3 is made up of 13 amino acids.

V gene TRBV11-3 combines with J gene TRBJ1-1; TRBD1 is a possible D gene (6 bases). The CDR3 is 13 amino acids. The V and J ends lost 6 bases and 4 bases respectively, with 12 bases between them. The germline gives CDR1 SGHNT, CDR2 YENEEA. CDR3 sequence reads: CASRRTGSTEAFF. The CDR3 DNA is TGTGCCAGCAGGCGTACAGGGTCCACTGAAGCTTTCTTT.

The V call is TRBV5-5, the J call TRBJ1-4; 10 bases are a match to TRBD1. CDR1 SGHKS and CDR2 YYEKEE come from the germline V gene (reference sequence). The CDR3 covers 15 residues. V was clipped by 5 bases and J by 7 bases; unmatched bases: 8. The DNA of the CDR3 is TGTGCCAGCAGTTCGACAGGGGGCCTGAGTGAAAAACTGTTTTTT. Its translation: CASSSTGGLSEKLFF.

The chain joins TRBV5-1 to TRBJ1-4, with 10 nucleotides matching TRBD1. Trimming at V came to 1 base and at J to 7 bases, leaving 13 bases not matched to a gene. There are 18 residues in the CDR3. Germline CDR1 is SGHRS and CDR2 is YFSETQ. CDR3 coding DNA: TGCGCCAGCAGCTTGAAGGACAGGGGGTCAATCGGAGGTGAAAAACTGTTTTTT. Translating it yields CASSLKDRGSIGGEKLFF. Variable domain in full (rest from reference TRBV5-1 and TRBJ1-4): KAGVTQTPRYLIKTRGQQVTLSCSPISGHRSVSWYQQTPGQGLQFLFEYFSETQRNKGNFPGRFSGRQFSNSRSEMNVSTLELGDSALYLCASSLKDRGSIGGEKLFFGSGTQLSVL.

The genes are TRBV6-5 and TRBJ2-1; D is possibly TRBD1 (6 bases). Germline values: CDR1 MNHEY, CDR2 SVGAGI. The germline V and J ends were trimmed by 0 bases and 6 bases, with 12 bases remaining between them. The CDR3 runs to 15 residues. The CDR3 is CASSYSNRVGNEQFF. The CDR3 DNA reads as TGTGCCAGCAGTTACTCGAACAGGGTGGGCAATGAGCAGTTCTTC.

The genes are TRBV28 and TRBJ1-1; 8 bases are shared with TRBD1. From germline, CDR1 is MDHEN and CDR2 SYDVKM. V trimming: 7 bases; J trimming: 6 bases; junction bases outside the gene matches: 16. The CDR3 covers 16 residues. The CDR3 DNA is TGTGCCAGCACCTTCCCCTCCCCCAGGGGGCTGGCTGAAGCTTTCTTT. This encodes CASTFPSPRGLAEAFF. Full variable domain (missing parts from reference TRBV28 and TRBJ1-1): DVKVTQSSRYLVKRTGEKVFLECVQDMDHENMFWYRQDPGLGLRLIYFSYDVKMKEKGDIPEGYSVSREKKERFSLILESASTNQTSMYLCASTFPSPRGLAEAFFGQGTRLTVV.

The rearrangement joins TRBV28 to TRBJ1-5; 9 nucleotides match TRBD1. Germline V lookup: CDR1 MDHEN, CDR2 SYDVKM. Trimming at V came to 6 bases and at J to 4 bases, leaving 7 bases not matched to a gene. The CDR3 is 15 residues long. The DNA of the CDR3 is TGTGCCAGCAGCCTGGGGGACAGGGATAATCAGCCCCAGCATTTT. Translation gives CASSLGDRDNQPQHF.

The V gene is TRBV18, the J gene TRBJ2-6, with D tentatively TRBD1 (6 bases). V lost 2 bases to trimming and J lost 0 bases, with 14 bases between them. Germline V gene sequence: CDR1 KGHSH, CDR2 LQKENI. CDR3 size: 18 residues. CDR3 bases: TGTGCCAGCTCACCAGTTCGATGGGGGCTCTCTGGGGCCAACGTCCTGACTTTC. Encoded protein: CASSPVRWGLSGANVLTF.

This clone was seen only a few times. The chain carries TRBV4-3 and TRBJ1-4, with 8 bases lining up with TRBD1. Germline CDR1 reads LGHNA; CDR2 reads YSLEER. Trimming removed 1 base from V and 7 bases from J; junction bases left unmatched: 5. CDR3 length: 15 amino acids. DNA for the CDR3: TGCGCCAGCAGCCAAGGACAGGGGCTTAGTGAAAAACTGTTTTTT. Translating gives CASSQGQGLSEKLFF.

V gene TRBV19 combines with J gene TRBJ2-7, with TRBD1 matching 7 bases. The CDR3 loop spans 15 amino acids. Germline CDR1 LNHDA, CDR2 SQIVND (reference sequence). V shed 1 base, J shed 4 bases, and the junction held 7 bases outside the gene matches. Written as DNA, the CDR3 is TGTGCCAGTAGTATAGTCGCAGGGGGAAGGTACGAGCAGTACTTC. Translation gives CASSIVAGGRYEQYF.

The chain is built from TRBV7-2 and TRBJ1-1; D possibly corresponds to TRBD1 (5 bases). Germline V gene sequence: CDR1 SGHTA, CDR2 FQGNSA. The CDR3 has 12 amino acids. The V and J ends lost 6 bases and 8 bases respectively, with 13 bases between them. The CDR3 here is CASRLGPREAFF. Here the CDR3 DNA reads TGTGCCAGCAGATTGGGGCCCAGGGAAGCTTTCTTT.

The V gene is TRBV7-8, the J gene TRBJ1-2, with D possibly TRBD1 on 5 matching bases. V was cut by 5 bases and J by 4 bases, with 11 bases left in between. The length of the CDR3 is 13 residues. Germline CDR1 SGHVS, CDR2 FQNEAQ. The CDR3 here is CASSPLGGYGYTF. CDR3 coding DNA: TGTGCCAGCAGCCCACTCGGGGGCTATGGCTACACCTTC.

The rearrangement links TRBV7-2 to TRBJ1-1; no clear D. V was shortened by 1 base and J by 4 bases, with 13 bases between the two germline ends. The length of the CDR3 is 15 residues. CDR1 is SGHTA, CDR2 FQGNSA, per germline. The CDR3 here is CASSLETISGTEAFF. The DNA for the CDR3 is TGTGCCAGCAGCTTAGAAACCATATCGGGCACTGAAGCTTTCTTT.

The CDR3 protein is CASSLLQGQSISPLHF. The CDR3 DNA follows: TGTGCCAGCAGCTTGCTTCAGGGACAGTCGATTTCACCCCTCCACTTT. This chain links TRBV5-5 with TRBJ1-6; 7 positions agree with TRBD1. There are 16 residues in the CDR3. Losses at the gene ends were 1 base for V and 9 bases for J; bases not matched to a gene: 10. The germline gives CDR1 SGHKS, CDR2 YYEKEE (reference sequence). The full variable domain, rest sourced from reference TRBV5-5 and TRBJ1-6, is DAGVTQSPTHLIKTRGQQVTLRCSPISGHKSVSWYQQVLGQGPQFIFQYYEKEERGRGNFPDRFSARQFPNYSSELNVNALLLGDSALYLCASSLLQGQSISPLHFGNGTRLTVT.

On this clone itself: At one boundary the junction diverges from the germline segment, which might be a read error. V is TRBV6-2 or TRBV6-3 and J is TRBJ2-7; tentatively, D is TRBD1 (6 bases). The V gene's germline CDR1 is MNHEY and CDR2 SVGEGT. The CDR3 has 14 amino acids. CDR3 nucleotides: TGTGCCAGCACTTACACAGGGCTCACCTACGAGCAGTACTTC. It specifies CASTYTGLTYEQYF.

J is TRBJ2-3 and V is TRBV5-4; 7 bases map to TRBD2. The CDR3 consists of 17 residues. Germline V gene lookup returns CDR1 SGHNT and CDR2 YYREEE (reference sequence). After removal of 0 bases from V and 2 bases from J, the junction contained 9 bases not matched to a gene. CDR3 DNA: TGTGCCAGCAGCTTGGGGTCCTTTGCGGGAGTCACAGATACGCAGTATTTT. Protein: CASSLGSFAGVTDTQYF. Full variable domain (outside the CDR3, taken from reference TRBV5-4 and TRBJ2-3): ETGVTQSPTHLIKTRGQQVTLRCSSQSGHNTVSWYQQALGQGPQFIFQYYREEENGRGNFPPRFSGLQFPNYSSELNVNALELDDSALYLCASSLGSFAGVTDTQYFGPGTRLTVL.

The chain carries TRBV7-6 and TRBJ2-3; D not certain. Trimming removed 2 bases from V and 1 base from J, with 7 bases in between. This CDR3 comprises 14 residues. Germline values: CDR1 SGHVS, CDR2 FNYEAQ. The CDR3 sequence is CASSLSGGTDTQYF. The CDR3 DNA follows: TGTGCCAGCAGCTTATCTGGGGGCACAGATACGCAGTATTTT.

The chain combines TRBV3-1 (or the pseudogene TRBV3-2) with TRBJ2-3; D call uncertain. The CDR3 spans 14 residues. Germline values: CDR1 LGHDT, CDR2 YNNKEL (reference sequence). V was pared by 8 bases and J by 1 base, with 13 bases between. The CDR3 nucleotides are TGTGCCAGCTCTCGTATGCAGCGCACAGATACGCAGTATTTT. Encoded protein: CASSRMQRTDTQYF.

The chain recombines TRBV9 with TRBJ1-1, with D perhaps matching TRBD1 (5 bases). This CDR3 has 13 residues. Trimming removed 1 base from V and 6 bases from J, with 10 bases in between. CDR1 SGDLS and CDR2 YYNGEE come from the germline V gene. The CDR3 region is CASSVMTVSEAFF. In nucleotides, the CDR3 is TGTGCCAGCAGCGTAATGACAGTATCTGAAGCTTTCTTT. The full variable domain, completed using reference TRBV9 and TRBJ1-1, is DSGVTQTPKHLITATGQRVTLRCSPRSGDLSVYWYQQSLDQGLQFLIQYYNGEERAKGNILERFSAQQFPDLHSELNLSSLELGDSALYFCASSVMTVSEAFFGQGTRLTVV.